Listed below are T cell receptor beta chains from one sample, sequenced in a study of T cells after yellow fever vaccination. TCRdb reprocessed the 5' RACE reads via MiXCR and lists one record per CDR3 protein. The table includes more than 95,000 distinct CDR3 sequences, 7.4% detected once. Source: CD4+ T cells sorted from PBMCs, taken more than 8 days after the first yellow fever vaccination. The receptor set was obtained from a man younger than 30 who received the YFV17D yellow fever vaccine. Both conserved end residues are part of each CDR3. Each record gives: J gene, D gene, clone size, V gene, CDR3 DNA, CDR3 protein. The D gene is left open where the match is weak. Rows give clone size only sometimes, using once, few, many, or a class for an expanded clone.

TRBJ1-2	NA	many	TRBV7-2	TGTGCCAGCAGCTTAGATCGGGGGGTTGGCTACACCTTC	CASSLDRGVGYTF
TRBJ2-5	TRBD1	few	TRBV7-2	TGTGCCAGCAGCTCGTCCCGGGACAGGGCAGGCGAGACCCAGTACTTC	CASSSSRDRAGETQYF
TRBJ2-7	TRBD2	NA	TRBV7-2	TGTGCCAGCAGCCCCAGCGGGGGGGCTCTTTACGAGCAGTACTTC	CASSPSGGALYEQYF
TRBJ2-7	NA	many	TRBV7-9	TGTGCCAGCAGCTTAGCGCGCCACCCTTACGAGCAGTACTTC	CASSLARHPYEQYF
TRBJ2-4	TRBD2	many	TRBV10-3	TGTGCCATCAGTGAGTCTAGCGGGGGTTCCAAAAACATTCAGTACTTC	CAISESSGGSKNIQYF
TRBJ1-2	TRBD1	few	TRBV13	TGTGCCAGCGGCCCAGGGACAGGGGAAGGCTACACCTTC	CASGPGTGEGYTF
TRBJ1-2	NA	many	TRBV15	TGTGCCACCAGCAGAGAGTCGGAGGTCTATGGCTACACCTTC	CATSRESEVYGYTF
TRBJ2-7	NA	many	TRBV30	TGTGCCTGGGGGGACGCCTACGAGCAGTACTTC	CAWGDAYEQYF
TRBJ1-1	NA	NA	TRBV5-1	TGCGCCAGCAGCTTGTTTGTGAACACTGCAGCTTTCTTT	CASSLFVNTAAFF
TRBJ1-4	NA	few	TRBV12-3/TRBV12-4	TGTGCCAGCAGTCTACGGGGGGGCGGTGAAAAACTGTTTTTT	CASSLRGGGEKLFF
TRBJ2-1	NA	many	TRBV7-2	TGTGCCAGCAGCCCTAGCCTTGCTGAGCAGTTCTTC	CASSPSLAEQFF
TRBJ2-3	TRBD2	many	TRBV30	TGTGCCTGGAGTGTAAGCGGGGGTAGTGCAGATACGCAGTATTTT	CAWSVSGGSADTQYF
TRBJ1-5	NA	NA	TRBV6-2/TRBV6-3	TGTGCCAGCACCCAGCATGGGGGTAGCAATCAGCCCCAGCATTTT	CASTQHGGSNQPQHF
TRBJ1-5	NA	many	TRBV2	TGTGCCAGCAGCCCCGACAGGTTCAATCAGCCCCAGCATTTT	CASSPDRFNQPQHF
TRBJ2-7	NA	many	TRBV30	TGTGCCTGGAGTCCCGGGTTTTGGGGACAGTACTTC	CAWSPGFWGQYF
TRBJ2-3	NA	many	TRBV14	TGTGCCAGCAGCCAACACCGGGACCTGGATTTT	CASSQHRDLDF
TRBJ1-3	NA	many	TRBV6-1	TGTGCCAGCAGCACCGGGACGAGAGGTGGAAACACCATATATTTT	CASSTGTRGGNTIYF
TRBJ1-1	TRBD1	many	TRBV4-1	TGCGCCAGCAGCCAAGATAGGGACAGGGCGCCTTTCTTT	CASSQDRDRAPFF
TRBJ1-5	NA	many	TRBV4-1	TGCGCCAGCAGCCAAGATCTAGGCGACCGCTCGGACTATAGCAATCAGCCCCAGCATTTT	CASSQDLGDRSDYSNQPQHF
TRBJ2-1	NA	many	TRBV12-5	TGTGCTAGTACCTTCGGGGGCACTTCCTACAATGAGCAGTTCTTC	CASTFGGTSYNEQFF
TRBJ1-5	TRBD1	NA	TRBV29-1	TGCAGCGCTTCGAAGGGTACAGGGGAGCAGCCCCAGCATTTT	CSASKGTGEQPQHF
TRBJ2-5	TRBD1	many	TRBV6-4	TGTGCCAGCATTAGGACAGGCGAAGAGACCCAGTACTTC	CASIRTGEETQYF
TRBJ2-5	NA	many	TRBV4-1	TGCGCCAGCAGCCAAGATCAGGCTCGGGAGACCCAGTACTTC	CASSQDQARETQYF
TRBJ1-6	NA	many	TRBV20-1	TGCAGTGCTAGAAGGGGGAATTCACCCCTCCACTTT	CSARRGNSPLHF
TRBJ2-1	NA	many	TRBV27	TGTGCCAGCAATGACCGGGGACATCACCAGGAGCAGTTCTTC	CASNDRGHHQEQFF
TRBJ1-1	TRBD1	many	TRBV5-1	TGCGCCAGCAGCCTTACAGGGGTGGACACTGAAGCTTTCTTT	CASSLTGVDTEAFF
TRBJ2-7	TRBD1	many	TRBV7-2	TGTGCCAGCACCCGGGACAGGGGGCATTACGAGCAGTACTTC	CASTRDRGHYEQYF
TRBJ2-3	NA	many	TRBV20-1	TGCAGTGCTCCTCGGAGCACAGATACGCAGTATTTT	CSAPRSTDTQYF
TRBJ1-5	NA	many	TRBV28	TGTGCCAGCAGCCATAGCAATCAGCCCCAGCATTTT	CASSHSNQPQHF
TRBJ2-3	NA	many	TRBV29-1	TGCAGCGCCCGACCAGCCAGCACAGATACGCAGTATTTT	CSARPASTDTQYF
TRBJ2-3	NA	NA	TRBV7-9	TGTGCCAGCAGCTTAACAGCTAGCACAGATACGCAGTATTTT	CASSLTASTDTQYF
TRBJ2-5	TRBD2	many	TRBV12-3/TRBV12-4	TGTGCCAGCAGCCTTCGAGGTAGCGGGGACCAAGAGACCCAGTACTTC	CASSLRGSGDQETQYF
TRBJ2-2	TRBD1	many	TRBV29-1	TGCAGCGTTGCCGTGGACAGGTACACCGGGGAGCTGTTTTTT	CSVAVDRYTGELFF
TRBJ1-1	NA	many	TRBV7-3	TGTGCCAGCAGCCCCGCGGCCAGGAACACTGAAGCTTTCTTT	CASSPAARNTEAFF
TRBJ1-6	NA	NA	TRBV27	TGTGCCAGCAGTTTAACCCTCAGGGTGGATAATTCACCCCTCCACTTT	CASSLTLRVDNSPLHF
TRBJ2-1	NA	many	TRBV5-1	TGCGCCAGCAGCTTGGCCAAGGCCGGTGAGCAGTTCTTC	CASSLAKAGEQFF
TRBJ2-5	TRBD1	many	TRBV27	TGTGCCAGCAGTTTATCGTACAGGGGGGTGGAGACCCAGTACTTC	CASSLSYRGVETQYF
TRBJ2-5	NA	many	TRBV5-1	TGCGCCAGCAGCAGCCCCAGGGCGGCTCAAGAGACCCAGTACTTC	CASSSPRAAQETQYF
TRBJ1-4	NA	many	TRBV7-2	TGTGCCAGCAGCTTCGGGCAGGGAAGTGAAAAACTGTTTTTT	CASSFGQGSEKLFF
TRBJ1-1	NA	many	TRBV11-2	TGTGCCAGCAGGCGCGAGTCCACTGAAGCTTTCTTT	CASRRESTEAFF
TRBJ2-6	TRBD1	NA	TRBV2	TGTGCCAGCAGTTGGGACAGTGCGGGGGCCAACGTCCTGACTTTC	CASSWDSAGANVLTF
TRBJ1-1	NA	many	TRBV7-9	TGTGCCACCAGTCAGATTAACACTGAAGCTTTCTTT	CATSQINTEAFF
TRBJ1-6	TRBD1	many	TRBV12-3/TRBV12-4	TGTGCCAGCAGTTTCCGACAGGGGTATAATTCACCCCTCCACTTT	CASSFRQGYNSPLHF
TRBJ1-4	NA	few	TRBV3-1	TGTGCCAGCAGCCAAGATGTAGCCTCTAATGAAAAACTGTTTTTT	CASSQDVASNEKLFF
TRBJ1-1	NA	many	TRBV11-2	TGTGCCAGCAGCTTTGTATCGGGCGGGGGCACTGAAGCTTTCTTT	CASSFVSGGGTEAFF
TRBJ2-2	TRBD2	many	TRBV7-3	TGTGCCAGCAGCCTAGGACTAGCCTCGAACACCGGGGAGCTGTTTTTT	CASSLGLASNTGELFF
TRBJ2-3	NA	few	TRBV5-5	TGTGCCAGCAGCTTGGCCATGAGGGCCACTAGCACAGATACGCAGTATTTT	CASSLAMRATSTDTQYF
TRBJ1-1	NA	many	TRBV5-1	TGCGCCAGCAGCTTGCAGGGGATGAACACTGAAGCTTTCTTT	CASSLQGMNTEAFF
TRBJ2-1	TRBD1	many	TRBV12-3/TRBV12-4	TGTGCCAGCAGGCCGGCAGGGGGCACTTATCAGTTCTTC	CASRPAGGTYQFF